Detailed here is one T cell receptor beta chain. These data belong to a study of blood T cell repertoires in COVID-19. The V segment lost 0 bases and the J segment 3 bases; nucleotides outside the gene matches: 3. Looked up from germline, CDR1 is SGDLS and CDR2 is YYNGEE. The CDR3 has 16 residues. Sequenced by immunoSEQ multiplex PCR; TCRdb stores in-frame clones only, minus some. The table records 150,000 or so clones, around 87% of them present only once. The sequenced material came from peripheral blood. The chain joins TRBV9 to TRBJ1-6, with 7 bases identical to TRBD1. The TCR comes from a woman in her forties with acute or convalescent COVID-19. CDR3 DNA sequence: TGTGCCAGCAGCGTAGAGGGGACAGTCTATAATTCACCCCTCCACTTT. Translation: CASSVEGTVYNSPLHF.